This is a list of T cell receptor beta chains from one sample in a study of read filtering for tumor transcriptome and immune sequencing. TCRdb re-called the reads through MiXCR, storing one row per CDR3 protein. This sample has approximately 61,000 distinct CDR3 sequences; 15% to 25% occur once, and the top ten carry over 11%. The sequencing sample was made of a population of CD138-negative cells sorted from bone marrow. These TCRs come from a donor over 35 with multiple myeloma. The CDR3 runs from the conserved cysteine through the conserved F or W. A D gene is named only where the DNA matches it firmly. Size tells how often a clone was seen (once, few, many) or the class of an expanded clone, and some rows leave it out.

clone_size d_call j_call v_call cdr3_aa cdr3_nt
many NA TRBJ2-3 TRBV11-3 CASSSRQSYRTDTQYF TGTGCCAGCAGCTCCCGACAGTCCTACCGCACAGATACGCAGTATTTT
NA NA TRBJ2-1 TRBV9 CASSVHVASSMNEQFF TGTGCCAGCAGCGTCCATGTTGCCTCATCCATGAATGAGCAGTTCTTC
few TRBD1 TRBJ2-2 TRBV7-3 CASSQGAITGELFF TGTGCCAGCAGCCAGGGGGCAATCACCGGGGAGCTGTTTTTT
NA TRBD1 TRBJ2-7 TRBV5-1 CASSSQPGQGSYEQYF TGCGCCAGCAGCTCTCAACCGGGACAGGGGAGCTACGAGCAGTACTTC
many NA TRBJ2-3 TRBV27 CASSSTRRDTQYF TGTGCCAGCAGTTCAACTCGGCGCGATACGCAGTATTTT
NA NA TRBJ2-1 TRBV15 CATSRTRGENEQFF TGTGCCACCAGCAGAACCCGGGGTGAGAATGAGCAGTTCTTC
NA NA TRBJ1-2 TRBV28 CASSMLSSSYTF TGTGCCAGCAGTATGCTATCCTCGAGCTACACCTTC
many NA TRBJ2-2 TRBV15 CATSRGQITGELFF TGTGCCACCAGCAGAGGACAGATAACCGGGGAGCTGTTTTTT
many NA TRBJ2-2 TRBV5-1 CASSLVTGANTGELFF TGCGCCAGCAGCTTGGTTACAGGAGCGAACACCGGGGAGCTGTTTTTT
many NA TRBJ1-6 TRBV28 CASLGGTYNSPLHF TGTGCCAGCCTGGGGGGAACATATAATTCACCCCTCCACTTT
many NA TRBJ2-1 TRBV7-2 CASSLIVGSEQFF TGTGCCAGCAGCTTGATCGTCGGAAGTGAGCAGTTCTTC
NA TRBD1 TRBJ1-4 TRBV20-1 CGAYRTGANEKLFF TGCGGTGCTTACCGGACAGGGGCTAATGAAAAACTGTTTTTT
many TRBD1 TRBJ1-5 TRBV20-1 CSADSGGLISNQPQHF TGCAGTGCCGACTCAGGGGGACTAATTAGCAATCAGCCCCAGCATTTT
many NA TRBJ2-3 TRBV5-4 CASSFPGRTDTQYF TGTGCCAGCAGCTTCCCGGGGCGCACAGATACGCAGTATTTT
many TRBD2 TRBJ2-2 TRBV29-1 CSVGLAGDTGELFF TGCAGCGTAGGACTAGCGGGGGACACCGGGGAGCTGTTTTTT
many NA TRBJ2-6 TRBV15 CATSSGANVLTF TGTGCCACCAGCTCTGGGGCCAACGTCCTGACTTTC
NA TRBD2 TRBJ2-2 TRBV5-1 CASSLGGGSGTGELFF TGCGCCAGCAGCTTGGGAGGCGGGAGCGGCACCGGGGAGCTGTTTTTT